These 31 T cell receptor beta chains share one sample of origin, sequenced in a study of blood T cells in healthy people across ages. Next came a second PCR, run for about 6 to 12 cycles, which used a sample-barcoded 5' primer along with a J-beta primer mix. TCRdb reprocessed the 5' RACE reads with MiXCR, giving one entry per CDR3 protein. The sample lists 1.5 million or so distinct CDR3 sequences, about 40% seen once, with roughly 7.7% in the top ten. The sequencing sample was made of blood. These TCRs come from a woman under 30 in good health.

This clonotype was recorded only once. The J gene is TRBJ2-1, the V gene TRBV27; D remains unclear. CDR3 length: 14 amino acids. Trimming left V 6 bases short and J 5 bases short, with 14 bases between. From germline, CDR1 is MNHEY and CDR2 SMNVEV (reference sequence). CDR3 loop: CASSLQWSNNEQFF. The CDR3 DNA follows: TGTGCCAGCAGCTTGCAGTGGAGCAACAATGAGCAGTTCTTC.

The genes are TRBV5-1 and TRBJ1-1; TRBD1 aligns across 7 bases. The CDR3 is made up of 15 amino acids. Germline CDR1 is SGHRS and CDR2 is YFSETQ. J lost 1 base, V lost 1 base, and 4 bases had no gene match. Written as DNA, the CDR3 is TGCGCCAGCAGCTTGAAGGGGGCGGGGAACACTGAAGCTTTCTTT. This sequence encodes CASSLKGAGNTEAFF. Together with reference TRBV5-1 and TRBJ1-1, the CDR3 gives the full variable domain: KAGVTQTPRYLIKTRGQQVTLSCSPISGHRSVSWYQQTPGQGLQFLFEYFSETQRNKGNFPGRFSGRQFSNSRSEMNVSTLELGDSALYLCASSLKGAGNTEAFFGQGTRLTVV.

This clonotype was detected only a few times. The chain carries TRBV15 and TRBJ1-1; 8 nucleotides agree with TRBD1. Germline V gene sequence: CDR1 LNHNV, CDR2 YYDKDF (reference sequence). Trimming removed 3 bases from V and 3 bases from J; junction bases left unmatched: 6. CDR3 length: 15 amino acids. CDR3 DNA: TGTGCCACCAGCAGGGACAGGGTAAAGGACACTGAAGCTTTCTTT. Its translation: CATSRDRVKDTEAFF.

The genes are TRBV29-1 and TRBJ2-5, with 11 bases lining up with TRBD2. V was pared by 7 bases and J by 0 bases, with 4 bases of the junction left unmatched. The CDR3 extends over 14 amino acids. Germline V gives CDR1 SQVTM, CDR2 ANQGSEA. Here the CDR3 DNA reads TGCAGCGAGGCTAGCGGGGGGAACCAAGAGACCCAGTACTTC. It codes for CSEASGGNQETQYF.

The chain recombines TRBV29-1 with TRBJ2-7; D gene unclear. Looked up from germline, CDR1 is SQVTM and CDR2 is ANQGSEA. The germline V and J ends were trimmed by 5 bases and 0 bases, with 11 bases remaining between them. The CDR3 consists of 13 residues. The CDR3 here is CSVLSKTSYEQYF. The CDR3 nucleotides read TGCAGCGTTTTATCAAAGACCTCCTACGAGCAGTACTTC.

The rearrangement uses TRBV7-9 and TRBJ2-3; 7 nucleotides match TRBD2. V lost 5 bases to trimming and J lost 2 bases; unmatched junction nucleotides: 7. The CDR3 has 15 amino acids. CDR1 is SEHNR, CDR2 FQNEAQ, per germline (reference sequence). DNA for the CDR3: TGTGCCAGCAGCGACGGGACTACCACCACAGATACGCAGTATTTT. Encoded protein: CASSDGTTTTDTQYF.

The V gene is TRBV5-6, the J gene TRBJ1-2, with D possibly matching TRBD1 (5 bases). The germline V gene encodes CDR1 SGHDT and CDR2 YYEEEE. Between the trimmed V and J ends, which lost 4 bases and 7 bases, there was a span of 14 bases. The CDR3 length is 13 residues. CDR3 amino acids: CASSVKGFGGYTF. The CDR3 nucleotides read TGTGCCAGCAGCGTAAAGGGGTTTGGTGGCTACACCTTC. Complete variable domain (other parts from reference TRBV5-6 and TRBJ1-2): DAGVTQSPTHLIKTRGQQVTLRCSPKSGHDTVSWYQQALGQGPQFIFQYYEEEERQRGNFPDRFSGHQFPNYSSELNVNALLLGDSALYLCASSVKGFGGYTFGSGTRLTVV.

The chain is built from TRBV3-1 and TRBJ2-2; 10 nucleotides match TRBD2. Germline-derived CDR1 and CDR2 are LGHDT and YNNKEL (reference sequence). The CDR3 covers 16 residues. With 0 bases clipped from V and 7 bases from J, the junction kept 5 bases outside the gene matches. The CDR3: CASSQDQGLAFGELFF. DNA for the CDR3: TGTGCCAGCAGCCAAGATCAGGGACTAGCGTTCGGGGAGCTGTTTTTT.

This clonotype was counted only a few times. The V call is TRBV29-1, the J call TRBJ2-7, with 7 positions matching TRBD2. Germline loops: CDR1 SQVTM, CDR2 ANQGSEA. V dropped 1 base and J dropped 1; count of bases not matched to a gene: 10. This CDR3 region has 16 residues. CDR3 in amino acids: CSVEVDERDPSYEQYF. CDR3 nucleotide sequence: TGCAGCGTTGAAGTGGATGAGCGGGATCCATCCTACGAGCAGTACTTC.

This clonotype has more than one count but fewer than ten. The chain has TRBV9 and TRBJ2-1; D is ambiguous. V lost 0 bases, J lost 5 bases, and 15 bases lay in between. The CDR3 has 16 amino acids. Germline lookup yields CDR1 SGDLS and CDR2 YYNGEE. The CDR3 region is CASSVGIQGTNNEQFF. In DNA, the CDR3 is TGTGCCAGCAGCGTAGGGATTCAAGGCACTAACAATGAGCAGTTCTTC.

The CDR3 bases are TGTGCCAGCAGCCAAGACCGCGTGAGGGTTTTGAACACTGAAGCTTTCTTT. Protein product: CASSQDRVRVLNTEAFF. The chain couples TRBV14 to TRBJ1-1; D remains ambiguous. With 0 bases removed from V and 0 bases from J, the gap between germline ends came to 14 bases. Per germline, CDR1 SGHDN and CDR2 FVKESK. The CDR3 consists of 17 residues.

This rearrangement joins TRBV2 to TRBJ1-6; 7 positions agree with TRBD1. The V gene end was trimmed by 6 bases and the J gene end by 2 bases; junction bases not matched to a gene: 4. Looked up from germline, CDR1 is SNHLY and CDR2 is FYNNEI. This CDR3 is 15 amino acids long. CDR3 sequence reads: CASRQGRTYNSPLHF. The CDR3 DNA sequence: TGTGCCAGCAGACAGGGGAGAACCTATAATTCACCCCTCCACTTT.

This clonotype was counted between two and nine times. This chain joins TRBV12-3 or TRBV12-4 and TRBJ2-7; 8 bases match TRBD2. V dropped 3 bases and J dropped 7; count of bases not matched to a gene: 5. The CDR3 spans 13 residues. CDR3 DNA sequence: TGTGCCAGCAGTTTGGGGGCTAGCGGGGAGCAGTACTTC. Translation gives CASSLGASGEQYF.

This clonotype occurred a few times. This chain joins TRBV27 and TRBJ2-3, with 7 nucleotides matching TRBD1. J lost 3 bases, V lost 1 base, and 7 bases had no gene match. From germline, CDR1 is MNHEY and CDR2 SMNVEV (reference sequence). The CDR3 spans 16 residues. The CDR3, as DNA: TGTGCCAGCAGTTTATTCACAGGGGCTACAACAGATACGCAGTATTTT. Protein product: CASSLFTGATTDTQYF.

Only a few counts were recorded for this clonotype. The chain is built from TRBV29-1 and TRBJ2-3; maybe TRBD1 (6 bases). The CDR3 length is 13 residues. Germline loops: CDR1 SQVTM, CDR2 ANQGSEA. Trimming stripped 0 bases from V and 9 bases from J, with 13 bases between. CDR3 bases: TGCAGCGTTGAAGATCGGGGACACGGCACGCAGTATTTT. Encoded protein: CSVEDRGHGTQYF.

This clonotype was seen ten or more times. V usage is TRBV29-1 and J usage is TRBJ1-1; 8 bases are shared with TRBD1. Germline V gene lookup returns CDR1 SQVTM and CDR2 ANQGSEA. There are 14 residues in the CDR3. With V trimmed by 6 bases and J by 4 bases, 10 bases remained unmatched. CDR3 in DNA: TGCAGCGTGGAGGACAGGGAAGGAGCCACTGAAGCTTTCTTT. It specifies CSVEDREGATEAFF.

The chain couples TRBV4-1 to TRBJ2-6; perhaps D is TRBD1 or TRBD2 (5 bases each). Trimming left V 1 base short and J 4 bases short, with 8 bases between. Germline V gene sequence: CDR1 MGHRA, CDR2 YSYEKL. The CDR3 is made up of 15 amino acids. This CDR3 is CASSQVGDGANVLTF. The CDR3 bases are TGCGCCAGCAGCCAAGTAGGGGACGGGGCCAACGTCCTGACTTTC.

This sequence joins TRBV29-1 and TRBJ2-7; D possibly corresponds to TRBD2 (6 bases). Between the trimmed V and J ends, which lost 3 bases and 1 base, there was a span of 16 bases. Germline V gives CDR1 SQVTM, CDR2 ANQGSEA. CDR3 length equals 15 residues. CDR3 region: CSVDGIADTSYEQYF. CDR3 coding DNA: TGCAGCGTTGACGGTATAGCGGACACTTCCTACGAGCAGTACTTC.

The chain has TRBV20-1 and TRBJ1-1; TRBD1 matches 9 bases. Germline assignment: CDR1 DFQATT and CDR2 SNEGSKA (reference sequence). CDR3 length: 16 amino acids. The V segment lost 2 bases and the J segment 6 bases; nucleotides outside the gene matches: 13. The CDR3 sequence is CSARPTTGGSFAEAFF. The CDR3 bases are TGCAGTGCTAGACCTACGACAGGGGGAAGCTTCGCTGAAGCTTTCTTT.

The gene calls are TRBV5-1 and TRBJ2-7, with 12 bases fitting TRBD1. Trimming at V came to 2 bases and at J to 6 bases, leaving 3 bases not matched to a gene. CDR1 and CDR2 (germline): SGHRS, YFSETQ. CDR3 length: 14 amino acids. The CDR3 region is CASSFGTGGGEQYF. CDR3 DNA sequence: TGCGCCAGCAGCTTCGGGACAGGGGGCGGCGAGCAGTACTTC. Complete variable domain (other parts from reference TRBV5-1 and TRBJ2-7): KAGVTQTPRYLIKTRGQQVTLSCSPISGHRSVSWYQQTPGQGLQFLFEYFSETQRNKGNFPGRFSGRQFSNSRSEMNVSTLELGDSALYLCASSFGTGGGEQYFGPGTRLTVT.

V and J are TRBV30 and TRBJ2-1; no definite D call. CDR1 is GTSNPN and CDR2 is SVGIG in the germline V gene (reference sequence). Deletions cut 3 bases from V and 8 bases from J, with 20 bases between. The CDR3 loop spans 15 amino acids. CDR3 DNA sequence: TGTGCCTGGAGCGATCTGGGCTCCCAGTCAGATGAGCAGTTCTTC. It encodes CAWSDLGSQSDEQFF.

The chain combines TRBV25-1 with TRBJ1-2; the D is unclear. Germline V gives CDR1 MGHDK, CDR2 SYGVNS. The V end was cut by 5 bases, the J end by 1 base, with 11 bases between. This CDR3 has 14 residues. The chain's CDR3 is CASSYSGINYGYTF. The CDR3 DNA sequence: TGTGCCAGCAGTTATTCAGGAATTAACTATGGCTACACCTTC.

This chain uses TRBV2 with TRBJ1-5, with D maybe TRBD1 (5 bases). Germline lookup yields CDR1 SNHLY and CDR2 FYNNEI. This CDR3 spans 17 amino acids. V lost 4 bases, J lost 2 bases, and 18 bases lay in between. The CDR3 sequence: CASSGAGNTLGNQPQHF. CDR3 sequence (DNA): TGTGCCAGCAGTGGGGCAGGGAACACCCTGGGCAATCAGCCCCAGCATTTT.

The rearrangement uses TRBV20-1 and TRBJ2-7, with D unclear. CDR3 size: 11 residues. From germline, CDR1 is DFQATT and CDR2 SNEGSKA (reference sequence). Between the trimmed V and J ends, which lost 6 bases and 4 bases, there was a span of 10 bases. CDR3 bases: TGCAGTGCCCCTAAGGGATACGAGCAGTACTTC. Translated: CSAPKGYEQYF.

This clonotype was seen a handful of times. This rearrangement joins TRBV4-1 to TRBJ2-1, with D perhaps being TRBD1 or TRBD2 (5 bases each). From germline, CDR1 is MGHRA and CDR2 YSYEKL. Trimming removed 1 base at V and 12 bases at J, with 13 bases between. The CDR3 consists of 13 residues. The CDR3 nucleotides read TGCGCCAGCAGCCAAGTGCCAGGGAGAACGCAGTTCTTC. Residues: CASSQVPGRTQFF.

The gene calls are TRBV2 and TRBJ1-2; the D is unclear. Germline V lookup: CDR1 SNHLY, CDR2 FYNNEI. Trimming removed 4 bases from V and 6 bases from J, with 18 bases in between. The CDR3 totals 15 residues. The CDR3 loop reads CASSALQAGRDGYTF. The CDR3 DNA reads TGTGCCAGCAGTGCCCTGCAGGCGGGCCGGGATGGCTACACCTTC.

The CDR3 DNA follows: TGCGCCAGCAGCCAGTACCAGGAAAATGAGCAGTACTTC. Its translation: CASSQYQENEQYF. This chain connects TRBV4-1 to TRBJ2-7; D uncertain. Looked up from germline, CDR1 is MGHRA and CDR2 is YSYEKL. Trimming removed 3 bases from V and 7 bases from J, with 13 bases in between. This CDR3 has 13 amino acids.

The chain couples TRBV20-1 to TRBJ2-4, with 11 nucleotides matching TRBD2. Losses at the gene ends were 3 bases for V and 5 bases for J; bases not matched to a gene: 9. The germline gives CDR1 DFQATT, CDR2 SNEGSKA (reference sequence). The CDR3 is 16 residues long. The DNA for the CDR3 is TGCAGTGCTAGGGGACTAGCGGAAGGTTGGCAAAACATTCAGTACTTC. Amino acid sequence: CSARGLAEGWQNIQYF.

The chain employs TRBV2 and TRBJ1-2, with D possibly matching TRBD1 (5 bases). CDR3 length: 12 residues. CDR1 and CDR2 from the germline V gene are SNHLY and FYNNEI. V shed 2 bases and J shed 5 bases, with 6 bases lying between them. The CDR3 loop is CASSEWGYGYTF. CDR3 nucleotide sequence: TGTGCCAGCAGTGAATGGGGGTATGGCTACACCTTC.

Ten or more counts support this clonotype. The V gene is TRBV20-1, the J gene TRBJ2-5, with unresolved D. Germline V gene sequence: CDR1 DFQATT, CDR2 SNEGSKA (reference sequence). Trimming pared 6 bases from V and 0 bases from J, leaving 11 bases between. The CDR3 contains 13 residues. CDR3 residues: CSAPSTYQETQYF. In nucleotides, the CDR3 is TGCAGTGCGCCGAGCACGTACCAAGAGACCCAGTACTTC.

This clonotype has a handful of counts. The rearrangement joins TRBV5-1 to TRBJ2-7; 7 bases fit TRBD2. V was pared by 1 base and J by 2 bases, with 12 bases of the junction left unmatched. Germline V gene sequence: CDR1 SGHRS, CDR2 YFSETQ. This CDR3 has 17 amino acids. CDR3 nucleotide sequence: TGCGCCAGCAGCTTGACGGGACTACCTAGTCCTACCTACGAGCAGTACTTC. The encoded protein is CASSLTGLPSPTYEQYF.